This TCR beta chain was found in a study of T and B cells in COVID-19 patients. Multiplex PCR with BIOMED2 TRB-A/B primer pools amplified TRB rearrangements. TCRdb used MiXCR to reprocess the multiplex PCR reads, holding one entry per CDR3 protein. In the table there are 5,500 to 8,500 distinct CDR3 sequences, approximately 22% of which are singletons. Germline loops: CDR1 SGHDT, CDR2 YYEEEE. The length of the CDR3 is 17 residues. The J segment lost 3 bases and the V segment lost 4 bases, leaving 11 bases of the junction unmatched. Each TRB amplification used 250-500 ng of genomic DNA from blood. This clonotype showed up many times.

The TCR sequence derives from a human donor who had recovered from COVID-19. The specimen sequenced was blood. The chain has TRBV5-6 and TRBJ2-1; 9 nucleotides match TRBD2. CDR3 in DNA: TGTGCCAGCAGCCCTGGGGAGCGGGGGGCTTTCTACAATGAGCAGTTCTTC. Its protein product is CASSPGERGAFYNEQFF.